The rows below give T cell receptor beta chains drawn from one sample of a study of T cells in Graves' hyperthyroidism and ophthalmopathy. MiXCR was run by TCRdb on the multiplex PCR reads, yielding one entry per CDR3 protein. The sample lists approximately 600,000 distinct CDR3 sequences, 14% to 15% seen once, with roughly 4.5% in the top ten. The sample was blood. The receptors originated from a woman in her thirties or forties with Graves' ophthalmopathy. The CDR3 runs from the conserved cysteine through the conserved F or W. Clone size is stated in some rows and not others, as once, few, many or a class when expanded.

V: TRBV20-1; size: many; J: TRBJ1-5; CDR3: CSAARFGSSNQPQHF
V: TRBV7-2; size: many; J: TRBJ2-2; CDR3: CASSLASTTGELFF
V: TRBV6-1; size: -; J: TRBJ2-5; CDR3: CASSRDRGHQETQYF
V: TRBV11-2; size: many; J: TRBJ2-7; CDR3: CASSFSGVVLPYEQYF
V: TRBV6-2/TRBV6-3; size: -; J: TRBJ1-2; CDR3: CASSYRKEGYTF
V: TRBV5-8; size: many; J: TRBJ1-1; CDR3: CASSFGQGDTEAFF
V: TRBV11-2; size: -; J: TRBJ1-2; CDR3: CASSLGPGQGTYGYTF
V: TRBV7-9; size: many; J: TRBJ2-7; CDR3: CASSLTSGSLYEQYF
V: TRBV7-6; size: many; J: TRBJ2-2; CDR3: CASSLEGRLAGGTGELFF
V: TRBV6-5; size: many; J: TRBJ2-7; CDR3: CASSYTELTYEQYF
V: TRBV11-2; size: many; J: TRBJ1-2; CDR3: CASSPRGAIYGYTF
V: TRBV4-1; size: few; J: TRBJ2-7; CDR3: CASSQDVTWFAYEQYF
V: TRBV13; size: many; J: TRBJ1-1; CDR3: CASSPRTGGAVTEAFF
V: TRBV6-5; size: many; J: TRBJ1-2; CDR3: CASSYSGRVMEGYTF
V: TRBV7-9; size: many; J: TRBJ2-2; CDR3: CASRQRDVGTGELFF
V: TRBV5-6; size: -; J: TRBJ1-5; CDR3: CASSLLGTGRGNQPQHF
V: TRBV12-3/TRBV12-4; size: many; J: TRBJ1-1; CDR3: CASSSGGKITEAFF
V: TRBV29-1; size: many; J: TRBJ2-5; CDR3: CSVDSGGQETQYF
V: TRBV28; size: many; J: TRBJ1-5; CDR3: CASTVGNQPQHF